These 19 T cell receptor beta chains share one sample of origin, sequenced in a study of blood T cells in healthy people across ages. Together with a sample-barcoded 5' primer, a J-beta primer mix was included in a second PCR lasting roughly 7 to 11 cycles. From the 5' RACE reads, TCRdb called clonotypes with MiXCR, one entry per CDR3 protein. The sample contains approximately 690,000 distinct CDR3 sequences, roughly 58% of which appear only once. Sequencing input: blood. Every receptor here comes from a man aged 55 to 69 in good health.

This chain's CDR3 is CASSESRGNWGNTIYF. CDR3 DNA: TGTGCCAGCAGTGAATCTCGGGGAAATTGGGGAAACACCATATATTTT. The chain couples TRBV25-1 to TRBJ1-3; no definite D call. This CDR3 has 16 amino acids. V was pared by 1 base and J by 4 bases, with 14 bases between. CDR1 is MGHDK and CDR2 is SYGVNS in the germline V gene.

This clonotype has a count of ten or more. The genes are TRBV29-1 and TRBJ2-7, with 9 bases aligning to TRBD1. Trimming took 1 base from V and 4 from J; bases not matched to a gene: 8. The CDR3 loop spans 15 amino acids. Germline assignment: CDR1 SQVTM and CDR2 ANQGSEA. CDR3 region: CSVEGGGTGTYEQYF. The DNA of the CDR3 is TGCAGCGTTGAAGGTGGCGGGACAGGGACATACGAGCAGTACTTC.

V gene TRBV4-1 combines with J gene TRBJ2-2; 8 bases fit TRBD2. J gave up 7 bases and V 6 bases, and 10 bases lay outside the gene matches. CDR3 length: 15 amino acids. Germline V gene data show CDR1 as MGHRA and CDR2 as YSYEKL. DNA of the CDR3: TGCGCCAGCAGGTCCCAGCGGGGGTCTCTCGGGGAGCTGTTTTTT. It yields the protein CASRSQRGSLGELFF.

This clonotype was detected ten times or more. V is TRBV25-1 and J is TRBJ2-1, with 8 nucleotides matching TRBD1. The trim removed 4 bases at V and 3 bases at J, leaving 5 bases unmatched. CDR1 MGHDK and CDR2 SYGVNS come from the germline V gene. The CDR3 covers 15 residues. This CDR3 is CASSGSQGGYNEQFF. CDR3 bases: TGTGCCAGCAGTGGCTCACAGGGGGGCTACAATGAGCAGTTCTTC.

The genes are TRBV7-8 and TRBJ2-7, with 7 bases lining up with TRBD2. The CDR3 is 16 amino acids. The V and J ends lost 5 bases and 6 bases, in that order; junction bases with no gene match: 16. Germline lookup yields CDR1 SGHVS and CDR2 FQNEAQ. The chain's CDR3 is CASSLVPGGWSGEQYF. CDR3 in DNA: TGTGCCAGCAGCCTCGTACCGGGGGGTTGGTCGGGCGAGCAGTACTTC.

The gene calls are TRBV27 and TRBJ2-4, with D maybe TRBD1 (6 bases). The germline gives CDR1 MNHEY, CDR2 SMNVEV (reference sequence). The CDR3 has 16 residues. Trimming pared 5 bases from V and 3 bases from J, leaving 17 bases between. The CDR3 sequence: CASSTEQGGHKNIQYF. The CDR3 coding sequence is TGTGCCAGCAGTACCGAACAGGGCGGTCACAAAAACATTCAGTACTTC.

The genes are TRBV5-1 and TRBJ2-7, with no clear D. Germline CDR1 SGHRS, CDR2 YFSETQ. Deletions cut 2 bases from V and 2 bases from J, with 5 bases between. The CDR3 has 12 residues. CDR3 bases: TGCGCCAGCAGCTTTGATACCTACGAGCAGTACTTC. Its protein is CASSFDTYEQYF.

This clonotype was picked up a small number of times. The chain couples TRBV3-1 to TRBJ2-7, with a tentative D call TRBD2 (6 bases). Germline V gene lookup returns CDR1 LGHDT and CDR2 YNNKEL (reference sequence). The length of the CDR3 is 13 residues. V was clipped by 4 bases and J by 9 bases, with 16 bases between them. The chain's CDR3 is CASSPIFGTLQYF. In DNA form, the CDR3 reads TGTGCCAGCAGCCCAATATTCGGGACTCTGCAGTACTTC.

This clonotype appeared once. This chain uses TRBV6-6 with TRBJ2-4; 8 nucleotides match TRBD2. The CDR3 length is 15 residues. The ends lost 7 bases at V and 4 bases at J; junction bases unmatched: 9. Per germline, CDR1 MNHNY and CDR2 SVGAGI (reference sequence). DNA for the CDR3: TGTGCCAGCACCTCGGGAGGGAGCTTAAAAAACATTCAGTACTTC. Residues: CASTSGGSLKNIQYF.

The chain uses TRBV5-1 and TRBJ2-1; no clear D. The CDR3 length is 12 residues. With 0 bases removed from V and 8 bases from J, the gap between germline ends came to 6 bases. Germline V lookup: CDR1 SGHRS, CDR2 YFSETQ. The CDR3 DNA is TGCGCCAGCAGCTTGGAGAGCGATGAGCAGTTCTTC. It yields the protein CASSLESDEQFF.

The CDR3 DNA sequence: TGTGCCAGCAGTGAATATTCCGGACAGGTTGGCGGCTACACCTTC. This sequence encodes CASSEYSGQVGGYTF. This chain uses TRBV25-1 with TRBJ1-2; 7 positions match TRBD1. Trimming at V came to 0 bases and at J to 8 bases, leaving 9 bases not matched to a gene. The germline V gene encodes CDR1 MGHDK and CDR2 SYGVNS. The CDR3 is 15 amino acids.

This chain links TRBV12-3 or TRBV12-4 with TRBJ2-1; D gene ambiguous. V dropped 8 bases and J dropped 4 bases, with 6 bases sitting between them. There are 11 residues in the CDR3. The CDR3 spells CASGWYNEQFF. CDR3 DNA sequence: TGTGCCAGCGGGTGGTACAATGAGCAGTTCTTC.

The V and J genes are TRBV18 and TRBJ1-2, with D unresolved. V shed 6 bases and J shed 3 bases, with 11 bases lying between them. The germline gives CDR1 KGHSH, CDR2 LQKENI. This CDR3 spans 13 amino acids. In DNA, the CDR3 is TGTGCCAGCTCCGCCAACAGCGACTATGGCTACACCTTC. This sequence encodes CASSANSDYGYTF. The complete variable domain, with remaining parts taken from reference TRBV18 and TRBJ1-2, reads NAGVMQNPRHLVRRRGQEARLRCSPMKGHSHVYWYRQLPEEGLKFMVYLQKENIIDESGMPKERFSAEFPKEGPSILRIQQVVRGDSAAYFCASSANSDYGYTFGSGTRLTVV.

J is TRBJ2-5 and V is TRBV5-1; 9 nucleotides match TRBD1. V lost 3 bases to trimming and J lost 5 bases; unmatched junction nucleotides: 8. Germline assignment: CDR1 SGHRS and CDR2 YFSETQ. The CDR3 length is 15 residues. CDR3 amino acids: CASSSRQGEGETQYF. The CDR3 DNA reads as TGCGCCAGCAGCTCCCGACAGGGGGAAGGGGAGACCCAGTACTTC.

The CDR3: CASSYSRNTEAFF. In nucleotides, the CDR3 is TGTGCCAGCAGTTACTCACGTAACACTGAAGCTTTCTTT. This chain joins TRBV6-2 or TRBV6-3 and TRBJ1-1; unclear D gene. V lost 0 bases and J 2 bases, leaving 4 bases between the germline ends. Germline CDR1 and CDR2: MNHEY and SVGEGT. This CDR3 region has 13 residues.

The chain uses TRBV6-6 and TRBJ1-2, with D maybe TRBD1 (5 bases). The V gene lost 4 bases and the J gene lost 2 bases, with 11 bases spanning the gap. The length of the CDR3 is 14 residues. Germline CDR1 and CDR2: MNHNY and SVGAGI (reference sequence). The CDR3 nucleotides are TGTGCCAGCAGTTCCCGGGGCAACAACTATGGCTACACCTTC. The encoded protein is CASSSRGNNYGYTF.

This chain links TRBV12-3 or TRBV12-4 with TRBJ2-2; D possibly uses TRBD1 or TRBD2 (7 bases each). CDR3 size: 15 residues. Trimming left V 5 bases short and J 3 bases short, with 13 bases between. The CDR3 is CASSAGGADTGELFF. CDR3 coding DNA: TGTGCCAGCAGTGCAGGGGGGGCGGACACCGGGGAGCTGTTTTTT.

Note on this clonotype: An end of the junction does not agree with germline; a read error may underlie this. The rearrangement joins TRBV12-3 or TRBV12-4 to TRBJ1-5; D unresolved. This CDR3 has 12 residues. The CDR3 DNA follows: TGTGCCAGCATTTTACAAAATCAGCCCCAGCATTTT. Translation: CASILQNQPQHF.

This clonotype was observed once. J is TRBJ1-2 and V is TRBV3-1; maybe TRBD1 (6 bases). V was cut by 10 bases and J by 1 base, with 13 bases left in between. The CDR3 runs 13 residues. Germline CDR1 LGHDT, CDR2 YNNKEL (reference sequence). This CDR3 is CATADRLNYGYTF. CDR3 sequence (DNA): TGTGCCACGGCTGACAGGCTTAACTATGGCTACACCTTC. The full variable domain, rest sourced from reference TRBV3-1 and TRBJ1-2, is DTAVSQTPKYLVTQMGNDKSIKCEQNLGHDTMYWYKQDSKKFLKIMFSYNNKELIINETVPNRFSPKSPDKAHLNLHINSLELGDSAVYFCATADRLNYGYTFGSGTRLTVV.